There are many counts of the clone carrying this TCR beta chain. Sample-barcoded 5' priming and a J-beta primer mix drove a second PCR of about 6 to 12 cycles. TCRdb re-derived calls from the 5' RACE reads in MiXCR, one entry per CDR3 protein. The sample shows 1.5 million to 1.8 million distinct CDR3 sequences, about 42% of them seen only once. The data belong to a study of blood T cells in healthy people across ages. Each donor's blood draw was roughly 10 milliliters of peripheral blood. V dropped 5 bases and J dropped 0 bases, with 11 bases sitting between them. The CDR3 is 14 amino acids. Germline assignment: CDR1 MNHEY and CDR2 SVGEGT.

The chain couples TRBV6-2 or TRBV6-3 to TRBJ2-7, with D possibly matching TRBD1 (5 bases). The source is a woman younger than 35 in good health. The sequenced material came from blood. The CDR3 spells CASSTRQSSYEQYF. DNA of the CDR3: TGTGCCAGCAGTACCCGACAGAGCTCCTACGAGCAGTACTTC.